The 11 T cell receptor beta chains presented below share a single source sample, sequenced in a study of CD8 T cells in Susac syndrome. After extraction with the RNeasy kit, roughly 0.5 to 1 ug of the RNA was reverse transcribed using random hexamers. TCRdb reprocessed the immunoSEQ multiplex PCR reads with MiXCR, giving one entry per CDR3 protein. The sample records around 150,000 distinct CDR3 sequences, approximately 95% being singletons. Sequencing input: CD4+ T cells from PBMCs. The receptors stem from a human donor with Susac syndrome.

The rearrangement links TRBV20-1 to TRBJ1-1; 8 bases fit TRBD1. The CDR3 has 13 amino acids. The V gene end was trimmed by 3 bases and the J gene end by 4 bases; junction bases not matched to a gene: 4. Germline CDR1 DFQATT, CDR2 SNEGSKA (reference sequence). CDR3 DNA: TGCAGTGCTAGCCAGGGGGCGCCCACTGAAGCTTTCTTT. Its protein is CSASQGAPTEAFF.

The chain recombines TRBV5-1 with TRBJ2-1; D ambiguous. Germline-derived CDR1 and CDR2 are SGHRS and YFSETQ. Deletions cut 4 bases from V and 8 bases from J, with 7 bases between. The CDR3 consists of 11 residues. The CDR3 here is CASSANYEQFF. As DNA, the CDR3 is TGCGCCAGCAGCGCAAACTATGAGCAGTTCTTC.

V is TRBV30 and J is TRBJ2-6; D gene ambiguous. This CDR3 is 15 amino acids long. V lost 8 bases to trimming and J lost 0 bases, with 14 bases between them. Germline values: CDR1 GTSNPN, CDR2 SVGIG (reference sequence). As DNA, the CDR3 is TGTGCCGCCAAACTGGGGTACTCTGGGGCCAACGTCCTGACTTTC. As protein: CAAKLGYSGANVLTF. Filled out from reference TRBV30 and TRBJ2-6, the complete variable domain reads SQTIHQWPATLVQPVGSPLSLECTVEGTSNPNLYWYRQAAGRGLQLLFYSVGIGQISSEVPQNLSASRPQDRQFILSSKKLLLSDSGFYLCAAKLGYSGANVLTFGAGSRLTVL.

This chain connects TRBV20-1 to TRBJ2-2; 9 bases map to TRBD2. J lost 5 bases, V lost 3 bases, and 7 bases had no gene match. CDR3 length equals 15 residues. Germline V gives CDR1 DFQATT, CDR2 SNEGSKA (reference sequence). The CDR3 protein is CSARAGTSITGELFF. CDR3 sequence (DNA): TGCAGTGCTAGGGCCGGGACTAGCATTACCGGGGAGCTGTTTTTT.

The chain has TRBV30 and TRBJ1-5, with D possibly TRBD1 on 5 matching bases. Deletions cut 2 bases from V and 5 bases from J, with 10 bases between. Looked up from germline, CDR1 is GTSNPN and CDR2 is SVGIG (reference sequence). The CDR3 is made up of 13 amino acids. In nucleotides, the CDR3 is TGTGCCTGGAGTATGGGGGAAGATCAGCCCCAGCATTTT. This sequence encodes CAWSMGEDQPQHF. The full variable domain, in which reference TRBV30 and TRBJ1-5 provide the parts outside the CDR3, is SQTIHQWPATLVQPVGSPLSLECTVEGTSNPNLYWYRQAAGRGLQLLFYSVGIGQISSEVPQNLSASRPQDRQFILSSKKLLLSDSGFYLCAWSMGEDQPQHFGDGTRLSIL.

The chain couples TRBV5-6 to TRBJ2-7, with 8 bases fitting TRBD2. In germline, CDR1 is SGHDT, CDR2 YYEEEE. The V and J ends lost 4 bases and 10 bases, in that order; junction bases with no gene match: 16. CDR3 length: 15 residues. The CDR3 DNA reads as TGTGCCAGCAGCCTGGAGCGGGAGTCTTGGGTCCGCCAGTACTTC. Its translation is CASSLERESWVRQYF.

The chain couples TRBV6-2 or TRBV6-3 to TRBJ2-5; tentatively, D is TRBD1 or TRBD2 (5 bases each). The V end was cut by 0 bases, the J end by 4 bases, with 9 bases between. Germline V gene data show CDR1 as MNHEY and CDR2 as SVGEGT. There are 14 residues in the CDR3. CDR3 bases: TGTGCCAGCAGTTACTCCGGGGCTGTAGAGACCCAGTACTTC. It translates to CASSYSGAVETQYF.

V usage is TRBV12-3 or TRBV12-4 and J usage is TRBJ1-5; 8 nucleotides agree with TRBD1. The CDR3 is 15 amino acids. V lost 5 bases and J lost 2; bases outside the gene matches: 5. The CDR3 nucleotides read TGTGCCAGCAGTACACAGACAGGGGGCAATCAGCCCCAGCATTTT. As protein: CASSTQTGGNQPQHF.

This chain connects TRBV5-4 to TRBJ2-3; a weak D match, TRBD1 (6 bases). The germline CDR1 and CDR2 sequences are SGHNT and YYREEE (reference sequence). Trimming shortened V by 5 bases and J by 2 bases, and 15 bases separated the two germline ends. The CDR3 is made up of 15 amino acids. The CDR3 loop reads CASSRGQTSTDTQYF. The CDR3 DNA reads as TGTGCCAGCAGTAGAGGACAGACATCCACAGATACGCAGTATTTT. The variable domain in full, with the rest retrieved from reference TRBV5-4 and TRBJ2-3, is ETGVTQSPTHLIKTRGQQVTLRCSSQSGHNTVSWYQQALGQGPQFIFQYYREEENGRGNFPPRFSGLQFPNYSSELNVNALELDDSALYLCASSRGQTSTDTQYFGPGTRLTVL.

The rearrangement joins TRBV10-3 to TRBJ2-7, with TRBD2 matching 12 bases. The V gene end was trimmed by 6 bases and the J gene end by 2 bases; junction bases not matched to a gene: 8. Germline assignment: CDR1 ENHRY and CDR2 SYGVKD. The CDR3 is 16 residues long. The CDR3 loop reads CAIRKLAGGPPYEQYF. The CDR3 bases are TGTGCCATCAGGAAACTAGCGGGGGGCCCCCCCTACGAGCAGTACTTC.

The V call is TRBV2, the J call TRBJ1-6; unclear D gene. Trimming shortened V by 1 base and J by 10 bases, and 11 bases separated the two germline ends. This CDR3 contains 14 residues. The V gene's germline CDR1 is SNHLY and CDR2 FYNNEI. This chain's CDR3 is CASSEGGLESPLHF. DNA for the CDR3: TGTGCCAGCAGTGAAGGAGGGTTGGAATCACCCCTCCACTTT.